These T cell receptor beta chains were read from a single sample in a study of cytomegalovirus exposure and HLA in healthy donors. Clones were sequenced by immunoSEQ multiplex PCR, and TCRdb holds only the in-frame ones, with some missing. The repertoire holds about 120,000 clones, with approximately 87% as singletons. Sample: PBMCs. These receptors were taken from a man younger than 35 in good health and CMV-seropositive. Each CDR3 is given with its conserved first and last residue. Size values are once, few and many counts, or a class for expanded clones, and some rows have none.

j_call | v_call | cdr3_length | clone_size | cdr3_aa
TRBJ2-7 | TRBV5-1 | 12 | few | CASSLVGGEQYF
TRBJ1-6 | TRBV5-1 | 16 | few | CASSLGGSSYNSPLHF
TRBJ1-1 | TRBV5-6 | 16 | many | CASSLQGRGFDTEAFF
TRBJ1-6 | TRBV30 | 13 | - | CAWSEQVGSPLHF
TRBJ2-5 | TRBV2 | 16 | - | CASSGISGGRGETQYF
TRBJ1-1 | TRBV2 | 13 | few | CASSTDRTTEAFF
TRBJ2-5 | TRBV4-1 | 16 | once | CASSHPRGGRQETQYF
TRBJ2-7 | TRBV4-1 | 14 | once | CASKLGQGAGEQYF
TRBJ2-7 | TRBV6-5 | 14 | few | CASRPGQASYEQYF
TRBJ2-7 | TRBV7-8 | 15 | - | CASRFTPGTNYEQYF
TRBJ1-1 | TRBV7-9 | 13 | - | CSSRAGGPTEAFF
- | TRBV7-9 | 11 | - | CASSLNYEQYF
TRBJ1-6 | TRBV19 | 16 | - | CASSFSPAGNNSPLHF
TRBJ1-1 | TRBV7-9 | 15 | - | CASSSLRGPETEAFF
TRBJ2-5 | TRBV6-1 | 13 | - | CASTRDSWGTQYF
TRBJ1-5 | TRBV18 | 15 | - | CASSPGRGTNQPQHF
TRBJ2-5 | TRBV6-1 | 14 | - | CASSEGLAEETQYF
TRBJ2-7 | TRBV7-6 | 16 | - | CASSLDRVGAPGEQYF
TRBJ2-7 | TRBV2 | 15 | - | CASSGVPGLDYEQYF
TRBJ2-5 | TRBV6-1 | 13 | - | CAQGGYPGETQYF
TRBJ2-1 | TRBV7-9 | 16 | - | CASSFSTSGGFNEQFF
TRBJ2-7 | TRBV2 | 14 | - | CASSVQGGPYEQYF
TRBJ2-7 | TRBV30 | 13 | - | CAWSSGASYEQYF
TRBJ2-5 | TRBV5-1 | 13 | few | CASSLVYAETQYF
TRBJ2-7 | TRBV5-6 | 15 | - | CASSLRPGTIYEQYF
TRBJ1-1 | TRBV7-9 | 13 | - | CASIPTGGAEAFF
TRBJ1-1 | TRBV2 | 15 | - | CASPKLGQGGTEAFF